This T cell receptor (beta chain) appears in the sequencing data of a study of blood T cells in healthy people across ages. The study's findings and limits: A roughly linear age-dependent decrease characterized TCR beta diversity per million T cells. Estimates based on one million T cells were treated as lower bounds.

The second PCR ran about 7 to 12 cycles with a sample-barcoded 5' primer and J-beta primers. Each cDNA molecule, via a template-switch adaptor with 12 random nucleotides, was tagged. Per sample, CDR3-containing paired-end reads numbered at least 2.5 million. MiXCR was run by TCRdb on the 5' RACE reads, yielding one entry per CDR3 protein. The table records just over 1 million distinct CDR3 sequences, 35% to 50% of them present only once. Germline V gene lookup returns CDR1 SQVTM and CDR2 ANQGSEA. This CDR3 is 15 amino acids long. V was pared by 4 bases and J by 11 bases, with 19 bases of the junction left unmatched. About this clonotype: Its antigen is currently unknown.

The chain links TRBV29-1 to TRBJ2-5, with 7 bases matching TRBD2. This sequence originates from an older woman in good health. Sequencing was performed on blood. In DNA form, the CDR3 reads TGCAGCGTTGTACGGGCGGGAGATTTAACGAATGAGCAGTACTTC. This translates into CSVVRAGDLTNEQYF.